The rows below give T cell receptor beta chains drawn from one sample of a study of CD8 T cells in Susac syndrome. TCRdb called the immunoSEQ multiplex PCR reads again in MiXCR, with one record for every CDR3 protein. The sample carries fewer than 95,000 distinct CDR3 sequences, roughly 96% recorded once. Sequencing was carried out using CD8+ T cells from PBMCs. The origin of the receptors is a human donor with Susac syndrome. CDR3s include the opening cysteine and the closing phenylalanine or tryptophan. Each record gives: V gene, D gene, clone size, J gene, CDR3 DNA, CDR3 protein. A D gene is named only where the DNA matches it firmly. The size of a clone is reported for some rows only, either as once, few or many, or as a class for expanded clones.

TRBV6-5	-	-	TRBJ2-5	TGTGCCAGCAGTTACCCGGACGAGGGGGGAATTAAGACCCAGTACTTC	CASSYPDEGGIKTQYF
TRBV19	TRBD1	-	TRBJ1-5	TGTGCCAGTAGTATAGATCTATGGGACAGGGGGCGCGGGAAGAATCAGCCCCAGCATTTT	CASSIDLWDRGRGKNQPQHF
TRBV12-3/TRBV12-4	-	once	TRBJ2-3	TGTGCCAGCAGTTCCGGGACCGCCGATACGCAGTATTTT	CASSSGTADTQYF
TRBV9	-	-	TRBJ2-7	-	CASSVGPGQNYEQYF
TRBV29-1	-	-	TRBJ2-7	TGCAGCGTTGAGCGGGCCCTCGAGCAGTACTTC	CSVERALEQYF
TRBV4-3	-	-	TRBJ2-2	TGCGCCAGCAGCCAAGAAGGCAGGGCCACCGGGGAGCTGTTTTTT	CASSQEGRATGELFF
TRBV6-5	-	-	TRBJ2-1	TGTGCCAGCAGGACCAGTGTAACTGAGCAGTTCTTC	CASRTSVTEQFF
TRBV18	TRBD1	-	TRBJ2-5	TGTGCCAGCTCACCAATGGGGACAGGGAAGGAGACCCAGTACTTC	CASSPMGTGKETQYF
TRBV7-9	TRBD1	-	TRBJ2-7	TGTGCCAGCAGCCCTTCGGGACAGATACCCTACGAGCAGTACTTC	CASSPSGQIPYEQYF
TRBV9	-	-	TRBJ1-1	TGTGCCAGCAGCGTGTTAGGGAACACTGAAGCTTTCTTT	CASSVLGNTEAFF
TRBV5-1	TRBD1	-	TRBJ1-4	TGCGCCAGCAGGAAAGGAGGGGGCCCAAATGAAAAACTGTTTTTT	CASRKGGGPNEKLFF
TRBV20-1	TRBD2	-	TRBJ2-5	TGCAGTGCTAGACTAGCGGGGGTCCTAGGGACCCAGTACTTC	CSARLAGVLGTQYF
TRBV20-1	-	-	TRBJ1-2	TGCAGTGCTAGAGATCCAGCCTCCTATGGCTACACCTTC	CSARDPASYGYTF